This TCR beta chain was retrieved from a study of Ad26.COV2.S vaccination and SARS-CoV-2 variants. The germline V and J ends were trimmed by 0 bases and 4 bases, with 5 bases remaining between them. Germline V gene data show CDR1 as PRHDT and CDR2 as FYEKMQ (reference sequence). This CDR3 comprises 13 residues. Notes on this clone: Its antigen is undetermined.

Study-wide findings and caveats: Recipients of vaccine and of placebo showed similar breadth of their non-spike TCR repertoires.

Profiled with immunoSEQ multiplex PCR; TCRdb holds only in-frame clones, not every one. This table holds fewer than 150,000 clones, roughly 85% found once. The V and J genes are TRBV13 and TRBJ2-3; D ambiguous. Sequencing used peripheral blood, obtained after recovery from COVID-19. This clonotype was sampled from a human donor who had recovered from COVID-19. Written as DNA, the CDR3 is TGTGCCAGCAGCTTAGGATCCGCAGATACGCAGTATTTT. Its protein product is CASSLGSADTQYF.